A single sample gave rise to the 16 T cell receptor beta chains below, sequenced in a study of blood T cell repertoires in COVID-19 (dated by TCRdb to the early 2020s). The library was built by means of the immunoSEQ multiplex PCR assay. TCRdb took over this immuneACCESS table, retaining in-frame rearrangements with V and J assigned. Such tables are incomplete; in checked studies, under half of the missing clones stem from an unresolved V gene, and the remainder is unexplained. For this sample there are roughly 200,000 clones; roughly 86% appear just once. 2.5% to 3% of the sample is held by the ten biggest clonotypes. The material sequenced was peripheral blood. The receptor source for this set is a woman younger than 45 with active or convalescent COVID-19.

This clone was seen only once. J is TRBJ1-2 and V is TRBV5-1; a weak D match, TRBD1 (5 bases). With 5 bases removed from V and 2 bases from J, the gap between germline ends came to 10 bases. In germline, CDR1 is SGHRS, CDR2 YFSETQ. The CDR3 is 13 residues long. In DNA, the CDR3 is TGCGCCAGCAGACAGGAGAGAAACTATGGCTACACCTTC. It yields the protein CASRQERNYGYTF.

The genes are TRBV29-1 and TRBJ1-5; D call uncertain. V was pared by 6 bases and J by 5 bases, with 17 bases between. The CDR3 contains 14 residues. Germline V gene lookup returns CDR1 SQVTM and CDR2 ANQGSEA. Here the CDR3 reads CSVVTDSFDQPQHF. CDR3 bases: TGCAGCGTAGTAACGGACTCTTTCGATCAGCCCCAGCATTTT. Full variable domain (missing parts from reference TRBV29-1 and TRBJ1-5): SAVISQKPSRDICQRGTSLTIQCQVDSQVTMMFWYRQQPGQSLTLIATANQGSEATYESGFVIDKFPISRPNLTFSTLTVSNMSPEDSSIYLCSVVTDSFDQPQHFGDGTRLSIL.

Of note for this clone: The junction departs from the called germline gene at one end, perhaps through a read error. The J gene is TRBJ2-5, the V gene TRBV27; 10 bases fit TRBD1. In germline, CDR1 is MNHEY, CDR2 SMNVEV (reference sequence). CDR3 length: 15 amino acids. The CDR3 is CASSLSGTGVETQYF. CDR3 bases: TGTGCCAGCAGTCTATCCGGGACAGGGGTAGAGACCCAGTACTTC.

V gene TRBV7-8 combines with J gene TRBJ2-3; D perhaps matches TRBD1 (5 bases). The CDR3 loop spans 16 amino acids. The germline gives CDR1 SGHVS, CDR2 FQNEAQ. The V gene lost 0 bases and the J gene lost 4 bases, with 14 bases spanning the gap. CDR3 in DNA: TGTGCCAGCAGCTTAGCGCAGGGCGCGAGATCAGATACGCAGTATTTT. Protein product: CASSLAQGARSDTQYF.

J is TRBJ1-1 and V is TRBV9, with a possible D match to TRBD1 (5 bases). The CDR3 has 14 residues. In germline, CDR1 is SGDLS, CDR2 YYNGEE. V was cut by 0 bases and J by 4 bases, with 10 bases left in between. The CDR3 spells CASSVDRGSTEAFF. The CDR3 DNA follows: TGTGCCAGCAGCGTAGATCGGGGGAGCACTGAAGCTTTCTTT.

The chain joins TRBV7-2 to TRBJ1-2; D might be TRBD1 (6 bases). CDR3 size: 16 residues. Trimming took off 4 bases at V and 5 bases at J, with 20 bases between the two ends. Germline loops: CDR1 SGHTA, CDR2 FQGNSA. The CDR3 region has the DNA TGTGCCAGCAGCTATGAACAGGGTTATATAGGTTATGGCTACACCTTC. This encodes CASSYEQGYIGYGYTF.

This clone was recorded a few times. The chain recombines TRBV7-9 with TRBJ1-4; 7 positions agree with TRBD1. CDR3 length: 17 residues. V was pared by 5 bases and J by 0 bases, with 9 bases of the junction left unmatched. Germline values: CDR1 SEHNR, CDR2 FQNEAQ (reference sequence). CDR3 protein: CASSPRTGLATNEKLFF. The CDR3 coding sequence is TGTGCCAGCAGCCCCCGGACAGGCCTTGCAACTAATGAAAAACTGTTTTTT.

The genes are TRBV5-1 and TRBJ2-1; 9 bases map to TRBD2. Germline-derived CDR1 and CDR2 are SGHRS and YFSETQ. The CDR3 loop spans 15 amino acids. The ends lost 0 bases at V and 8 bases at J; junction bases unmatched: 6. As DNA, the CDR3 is TGCGCCAGCAGCTTGGCCGGGACTAGCACACATGAGCAGTTCTTC. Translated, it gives CASSLAGTSTHEQFF.

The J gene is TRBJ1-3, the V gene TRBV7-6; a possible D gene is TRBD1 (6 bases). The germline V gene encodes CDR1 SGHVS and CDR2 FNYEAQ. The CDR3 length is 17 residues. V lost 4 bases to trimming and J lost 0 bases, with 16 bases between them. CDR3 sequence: CASSSSFDRFSGNTIYF. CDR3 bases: TGTGCCAGCAGCTCTAGCTTTGACAGGTTCTCTGGAAACACCATATATTTT.

The CDR3 coding sequence is TGTGCCAGCCTCGTCAGCCGAGGTACCTACGAGCAGTACTTC. Its protein product is CASLVSRGTYEQYF. The rearrangement links TRBV28 to TRBJ2-7; no clear D gene. The germline CDR1 and CDR2 sequences are MDHEN and SYDVKM. The V and J ends lost 8 bases and 2 bases respectively, with 16 bases between them. The CDR3 contains 14 residues. Variable domain in full (rest from reference TRBV28 and TRBJ2-7): DVKVTQSSRYLVKRTGEKVFLECVQDMDHENMFWYRQDPGLGLRLIYFSYDVKMKEKGDIPEGYSVSREKKERFSLILESASTNQTSMYLCASLVSRGTYEQYFGPGTRLTVT.

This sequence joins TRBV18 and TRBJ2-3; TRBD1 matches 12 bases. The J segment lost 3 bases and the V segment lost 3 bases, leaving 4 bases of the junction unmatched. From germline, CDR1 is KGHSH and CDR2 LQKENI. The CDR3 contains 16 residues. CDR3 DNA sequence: TGTGCCAGCTCACCTGGGGACAGGGGGCGAACAGATACGCAGTATTTT. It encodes CASSPGDRGRTDTQYF.

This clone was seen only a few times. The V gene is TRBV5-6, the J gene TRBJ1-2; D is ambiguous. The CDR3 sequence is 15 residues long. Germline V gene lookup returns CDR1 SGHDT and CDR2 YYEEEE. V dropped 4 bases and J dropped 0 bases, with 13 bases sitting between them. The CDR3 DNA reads TGTGCCAGCAGCCCCCCGGGGAAGGCTAACTATGGCTACACCTTC. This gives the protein CASSPPGKANYGYTF.

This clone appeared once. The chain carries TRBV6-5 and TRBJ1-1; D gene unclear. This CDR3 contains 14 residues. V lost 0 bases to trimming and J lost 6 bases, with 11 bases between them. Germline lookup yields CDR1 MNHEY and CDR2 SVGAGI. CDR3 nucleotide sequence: TGTGCCAGCAGTTACTCAGGCAGGAAAGCTGAAGCTTTCTTT. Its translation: CASSYSGRKAEAFF.

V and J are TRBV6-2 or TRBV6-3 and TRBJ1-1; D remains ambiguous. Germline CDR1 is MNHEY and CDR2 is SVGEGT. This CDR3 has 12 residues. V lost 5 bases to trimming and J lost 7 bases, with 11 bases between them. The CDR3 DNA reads TGTGCCAGCAGTCTATCCCGGGATGAAGCTTTCTTT. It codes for CASSLSRDEAFF.

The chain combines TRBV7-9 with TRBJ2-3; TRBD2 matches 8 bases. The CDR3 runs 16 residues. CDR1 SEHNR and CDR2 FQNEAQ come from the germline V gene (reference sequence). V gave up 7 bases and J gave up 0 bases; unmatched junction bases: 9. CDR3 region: CASTLRLAGSTDTQYF. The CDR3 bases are TGTGCCAGCACCCTTAGGCTAGCGGGCAGCACAGATACGCAGTATTTT.

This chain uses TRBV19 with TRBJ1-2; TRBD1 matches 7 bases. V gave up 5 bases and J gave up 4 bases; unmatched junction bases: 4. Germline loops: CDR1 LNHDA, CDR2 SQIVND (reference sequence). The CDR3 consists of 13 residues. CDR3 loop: CASSRGTAYGYTF. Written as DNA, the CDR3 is TGTGCCAGTAGTCGGGGGACAGCCTATGGCTACACCTTC.